This T cell receptor (beta chain) is from a study of blood T cell repertoires in COVID-19. Study in general: From the United States, Italy and Spain came samples of acute and convalescent COVID-19. From T cells, B-cell-depleted T cells, or PBMCs came the material, which was cDNA or gDNA.

V trimming: 5 bases; J trimming: 5 bases; junction bases outside the gene matches: 5. The germline CDR1 and CDR2 sequences are SGHTA and FQGNSA. The CDR3 consists of 14 residues. Authors' analysis steps: Reference gene primers were amplified, and this amplification served to estimate nucleated cell counts. Clones were sequenced by immunoSEQ multiplex PCR, and TCRdb holds only the in-frame ones, with some missing. V and J calls and clone size are as listed in that table; D and trimming were resolved from the DNA. Among 120,000 to 150,000 clones listed, about 82% were seen once. This TCR derives from a woman in her forties with active or convalescent COVID-19. The sample taken for sequencing was peripheral blood. The genes are TRBV7-2 and TRBJ1-1; 10 positions agree with TRBD1. The CDR3 spells CASSKGGQGTEAFF. The CDR3 DNA sequence: TGTGCCAGCAGCAAGGGGGGACAGGGGACTGAAGCTTTCTTT.